Below, 9 T cell receptor beta chains from the same sample are listed, as sequenced in a study of control samples from healthy donors and cancer patients. Some clones are missing from TCRdb's copy, which holds only in-frame ones; the method was immunoSEQ multiplex PCR. Here the sample spans a few hundred thousand clones, 90% being singletons. What was sequenced was PBMCs. All receptors derive from a man aged 35 to 55 with head and neck cancer.

The chain carries TRBV27 and TRBJ2-2; D unresolved. Trimming pared 3 bases from V and 3 bases from J, leaving 5 bases between. Germline V gene sequence: CDR1 MNHEY, CDR2 SMNVEV (reference sequence). The CDR3 extends over 13 amino acids. CDR3 sequence (DNA): TGTGCCAGCAGTTTCTATTACACCGGGGAGCTGTTTTTT. This codes for CASSFYYTGELFF.

V usage is TRBV5-4 and J usage is TRBJ2-3; TRBD2 agrees at 10 bases. This CDR3 comprises 14 residues. The V gene's germline CDR1 is SGHNT and CDR2 YYREEE (reference sequence). Losses at the gene ends were 6 bases for V and 4 bases for J; bases not matched to a gene: 5. CDR3 sequence reads: CASKREGLPDTQYF. DNA for the CDR3: TGTGCCAGCAAGCGGGAGGGCCTTCCAGATACGCAGTATTTT.

The chain is built from TRBV20-1 and TRBJ1-5; tentative D call: TRBD1 (5 bases). Germline CDR1 and CDR2: DFQATT and SNEGSKA (reference sequence). CDR3 length: 13 amino acids. Deletions cut 3 bases from V and 3 bases from J, with 9 bases between. CDR3 nucleotides: TGCAGTGCTAGTCAGGGCACCAATCAGCCCCAGCATTTT. It encodes CSASQGTNQPQHF.

The chain couples TRBV2 to TRBJ2-6; either TRBD1 or TRBD2 may supply D (5 bases each). The CDR3 totals 14 residues. V was clipped by 9 bases and J by 0 bases, with 9 bases between them. From germline, CDR1 is SNHLY and CDR2 FYNNEI. For the CDR3, the DNA is TGTGCCAGGGACGGGGCCTCTGGGGCCAACGTCCTGACTTTC. It codes for CARDGASGANVLTF.

The V call is TRBV11-2, the J call TRBJ2-1, with D possibly being TRBD2 (5 bases). Trimming cost V 5 bases and J 9 bases, with 8 bases left between them. The CDR3 is 11 amino acids. Germline CDR1 reads SGHAT; CDR2 reads FQNNGV. The CDR3 loop reads CASSAGLEQFF. The CDR3, as DNA: TGTGCCAGCAGCGCGGGTCTTGAGCAGTTCTTC.

The chain couples TRBV6-5 to TRBJ1-2, with D maybe TRBD1 (5 bases). This CDR3 region has 13 residues. V gave up 6 bases and J gave up 4 bases, with 12 bases separating them. Germline V gene data show CDR1 as MNHEY and CDR2 as SVGAGI. CDR3 sequence reads: CASSRDSTYGYTF. CDR3 nucleotides: TGTGCCAGCAGCCGTGACAGCACCTATGGCTACACCTTC.

This clone has a single count. The V call is TRBV6-6, the J call TRBJ1-5; TRBD1 might be the D (6 bases). CDR3 length: 15 residues. Germline V CDR1 and CDR2: MNHNY, SVGAGI (reference sequence). The germline V and J ends were trimmed by 7 bases and 0 bases, with 13 bases remaining between them. The CDR3 region is CASTMTGHSNQPQHF. As DNA, the CDR3 is TGTGCCAGCACCATGACAGGCCATAGCAATCAGCCCCAGCATTTT.

The chain is built from TRBV3-1 (or the pseudogene TRBV3-2) and TRBJ1-1, with D possibly being TRBD1 (5 bases). Germline lookup yields CDR1 LGHDT and CDR2 YNNKEL (reference sequence). The CDR3 consists of 13 residues. V was cut by 2 bases and J by 7 bases, with 11 bases left in between. This CDR3 is CASSQHDSGEAFF. CDR3 nucleotide sequence: TGTGCCAGCAGCCAACACGACAGCGGTGAAGCTTTCTTT.

The chain combines TRBV7-2 with TRBJ1-5, with 8 bases lining up with TRBD1. There are 15 residues in the CDR3. V lost 1 base, J lost 3 bases, and 2 bases stayed unmatched. Germline-derived CDR1 and CDR2 are SGHTA and FQGNSA. The CDR3 DNA follows: TGTGCCAGCAGCTTAGGGGACAGGCACAATCAGCCCCAGCATTTT. Translated, it gives CASSLGDRHNQPQHF.